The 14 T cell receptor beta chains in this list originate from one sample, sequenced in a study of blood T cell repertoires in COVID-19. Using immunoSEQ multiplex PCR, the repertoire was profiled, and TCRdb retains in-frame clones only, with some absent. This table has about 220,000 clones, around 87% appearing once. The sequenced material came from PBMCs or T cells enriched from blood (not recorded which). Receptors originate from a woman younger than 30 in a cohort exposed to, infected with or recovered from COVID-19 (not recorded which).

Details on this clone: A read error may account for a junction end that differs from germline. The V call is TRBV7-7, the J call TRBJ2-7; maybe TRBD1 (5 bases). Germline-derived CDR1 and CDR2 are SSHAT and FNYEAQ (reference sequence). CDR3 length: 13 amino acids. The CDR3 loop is CASSPSTGYEQYF. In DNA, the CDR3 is TGTGCTAGCAGCCCAAGCACAGGTTACGAGCAGTACTTC.

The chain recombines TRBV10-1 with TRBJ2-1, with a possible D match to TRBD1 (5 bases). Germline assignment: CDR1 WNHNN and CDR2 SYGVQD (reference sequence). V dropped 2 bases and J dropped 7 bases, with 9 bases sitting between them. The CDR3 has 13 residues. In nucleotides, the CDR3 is TGCGCCAGCAGTGAGCAGGGAAGGAATGAGCAGTTCTTC. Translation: CASSEQGRNEQFF.

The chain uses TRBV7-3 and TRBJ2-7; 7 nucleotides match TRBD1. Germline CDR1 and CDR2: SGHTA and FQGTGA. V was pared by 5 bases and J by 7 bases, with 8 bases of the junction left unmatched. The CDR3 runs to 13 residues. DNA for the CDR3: TGTGCCAGCAGCACCGACAGGGCGGGTGAGCAGTACTTC. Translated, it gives CASSTDRAGEQYF.

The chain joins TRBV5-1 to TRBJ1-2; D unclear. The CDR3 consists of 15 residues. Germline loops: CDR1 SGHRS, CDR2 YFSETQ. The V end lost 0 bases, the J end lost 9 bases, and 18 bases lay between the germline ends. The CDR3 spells CASSLGREGVGSYTF. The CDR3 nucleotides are TGCGCCAGCAGCTTGGGTCGGGAGGGAGTTGGTAGCTACACCTTC.

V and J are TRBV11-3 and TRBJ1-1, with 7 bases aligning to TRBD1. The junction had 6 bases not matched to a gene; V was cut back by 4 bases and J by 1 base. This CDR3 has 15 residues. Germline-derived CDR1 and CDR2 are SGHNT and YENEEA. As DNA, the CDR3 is TGTGCCAGCAGCTCGGCCCGACAGGGGAACACTGAAGCTTTCTTT. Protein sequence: CASSSARQGNTEAFF.

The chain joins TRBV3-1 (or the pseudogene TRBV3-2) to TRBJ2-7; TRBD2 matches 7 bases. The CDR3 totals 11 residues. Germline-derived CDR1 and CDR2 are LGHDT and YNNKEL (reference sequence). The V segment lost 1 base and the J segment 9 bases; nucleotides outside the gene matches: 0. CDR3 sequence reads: CASSQAGGQYF. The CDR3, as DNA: TGTGCCAGCAGCCAAGCGGGGGGGCAGTACTTC.

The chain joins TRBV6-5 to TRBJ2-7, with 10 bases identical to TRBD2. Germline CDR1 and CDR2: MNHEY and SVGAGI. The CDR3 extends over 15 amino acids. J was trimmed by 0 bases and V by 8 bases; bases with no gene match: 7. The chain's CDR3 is CASVLLAGNSYEQYF. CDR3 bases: TGTGCCAGCGTATTACTAGCGGGGAACTCCTACGAGCAGTACTTC.

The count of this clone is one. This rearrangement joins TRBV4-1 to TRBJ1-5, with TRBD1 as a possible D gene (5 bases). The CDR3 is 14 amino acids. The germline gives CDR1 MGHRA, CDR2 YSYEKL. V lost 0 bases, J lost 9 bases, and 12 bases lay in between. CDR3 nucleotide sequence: TGCGCCAGCAGCCAAGATCTTCCGGGACTGCCCCAGCATTTT. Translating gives CASSQDLPGLPQHF.

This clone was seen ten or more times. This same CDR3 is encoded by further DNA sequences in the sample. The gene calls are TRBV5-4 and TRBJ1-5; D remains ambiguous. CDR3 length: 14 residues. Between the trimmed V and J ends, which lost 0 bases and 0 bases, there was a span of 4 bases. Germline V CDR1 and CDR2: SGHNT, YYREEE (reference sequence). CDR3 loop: CASSLDSSNQPQHF. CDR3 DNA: TGTGCCAGCAGCTTGGACAGTAGCAATCAGCCCCAGCATTTT.

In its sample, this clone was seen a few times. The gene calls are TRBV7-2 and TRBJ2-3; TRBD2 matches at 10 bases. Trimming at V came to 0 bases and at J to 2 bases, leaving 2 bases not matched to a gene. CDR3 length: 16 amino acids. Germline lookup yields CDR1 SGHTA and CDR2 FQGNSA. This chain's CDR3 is CASSLASGGNTDTQYF. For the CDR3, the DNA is TGTGCCAGCAGCTTAGCTAGCGGGGGGAACACAGATACGCAGTATTTT.

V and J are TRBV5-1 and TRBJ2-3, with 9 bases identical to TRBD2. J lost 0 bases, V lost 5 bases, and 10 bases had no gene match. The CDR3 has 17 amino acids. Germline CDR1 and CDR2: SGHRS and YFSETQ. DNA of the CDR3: TGCGCCAGCAGGCGTAGCGGGGGATTCTCTAGCACAGATACGCAGTATTTT. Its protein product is CASRRSGGFSSTDTQYF.

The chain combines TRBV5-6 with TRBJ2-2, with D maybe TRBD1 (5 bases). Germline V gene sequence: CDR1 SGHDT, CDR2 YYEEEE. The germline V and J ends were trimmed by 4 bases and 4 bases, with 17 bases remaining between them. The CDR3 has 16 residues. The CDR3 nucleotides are TGTGCCAGCAGCCCGTTCGCGGCAGGGCTCACCGGGGAGCTGTTTTTT. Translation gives CASSPFAAGLTGELFF.

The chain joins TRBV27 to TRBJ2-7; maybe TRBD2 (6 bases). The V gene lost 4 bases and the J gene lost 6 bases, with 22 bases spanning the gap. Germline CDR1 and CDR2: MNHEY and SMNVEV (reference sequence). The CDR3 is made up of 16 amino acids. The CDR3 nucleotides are TGTGCCAGCAGTTCTATACCTAATTCGGGAGACGGCGAGCAGTACTTC. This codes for CASSSIPNSGDGEQYF.

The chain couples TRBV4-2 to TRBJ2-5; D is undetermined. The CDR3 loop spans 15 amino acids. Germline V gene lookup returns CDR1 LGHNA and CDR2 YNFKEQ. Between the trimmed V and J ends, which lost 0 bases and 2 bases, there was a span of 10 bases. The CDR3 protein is CASSQDSIVQETQYF. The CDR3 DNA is TGTGCCAGCAGCCAAGATAGTATAGTTCAAGAGACCCAGTACTTC.